These 16 T cell receptor beta chains came from one sample sequenced in a study of CD8 T cells in Susac syndrome. cDNA came from approximately 0.5 to 1 ug RNA primed by random hexamers. Each CDR3 protein is one row after TCRdb ran MiXCR on the immunoSEQ multiplex PCR reads. The sample records roughly 150,000 distinct CDR3 sequences, over 95% being singletons. The sequenced sample consisted of CD8+ T cells from PBMCs. The receptors were sampled from a human donor with multiple sclerosis.

V and J are TRBV20-1 and TRBJ2-7; D not resolved. In germline, CDR1 is DFQATT, CDR2 SNEGSKA (reference sequence). The CDR3 sequence is 17 residues long. Trimming took off 0 bases at V and 3 bases at J, with 21 bases between the two ends. The CDR3 sequence: CSAREGVGTELLYEQYF. The CDR3 bases are TGCAGTGCTAGAGAGGGTGTGGGAACAGAGTTACTCTACGAGCAGTACTTC.

The chain carries TRBV12-3 or TRBV12-4 and TRBJ1-6; D not resolved. V was pared by 5 bases and J by 2 bases, with 10 bases between. This CDR3 spans 15 amino acids. The CDR3 sequence is CASSPQEPYNSPLHF. The DNA of the CDR3 is TGTGCCAGCAGTCCGCAGGAACCCTATAATTCACCCCTCCACTTT.

The chain employs TRBV29-1 and TRBJ2-1; D uncertain. Per germline, CDR1 SQVTM and CDR2 ANQGSEA. This CDR3 comprises 14 residues. V was clipped by 2 bases and J by 6 bases, with 14 bases between them. CDR3 nucleotides: TGCAGCGTTGAAAGTAGGTTTCTACCCAATGAGCAGTTCTTC. Translating gives CSVESRFLPNEQFF.

The gene calls are TRBV27 and TRBJ1-6; D remains ambiguous. The germline V and J ends were trimmed by 4 bases and 6 bases, with 7 bases remaining between them. Germline loops: CDR1 MNHEY, CDR2 SMNVEV (reference sequence). The CDR3 has 13 residues. The CDR3 bases are TGTGCCAGCAGTTCATGGCGTAATTCACCCCTCCACTTT. It yields the protein CASSSWRNSPLHF.

The J gene is TRBJ2-1, the V gene TRBV2; the match to TRBD1 covers 7 bases. The CDR3 extends over 11 amino acids. Germline loops: CDR1 SNHLY, CDR2 FYNNEI. Losses at the gene ends were 11 bases for V and 6 bases for J; bases not matched to a gene: 4. The CDR3 protein is CAGQDFNEQFF. CDR3 nucleotides: TGTGCCGGACAGGACTTCAATGAGCAGTTCTTC.

In DNA form, the CDR3 reads TGTGCCAGCAGCTCAGAAGCGGGGGACCCTCCTGGTGAGCAGTTCTTC. Translated, it gives CASSSEAGDPPGEQFF. This chain uses TRBV7-8 with TRBJ2-1; 8 nucleotides line up with TRBD2. Germline V gene lookup returns CDR1 SGHVS and CDR2 FQNEAQ. V lost 4 bases, J lost 9 bases, and 14 bases stayed unmatched. The CDR3 loop spans 16 amino acids. Filled out from reference TRBV7-8 and TRBJ2-1, the complete variable domain reads GAGVSQSPRYKVAKRGQDVALRCDPISGHVSLFWYQQALGQGPEFLTYFQNEAQLDKSGLPSDRFFAERPEGSVSTLKIQRTQQEDSAVYLCASSSEAGDPPGEQFFGPGTRLTVL.

The rearrangement links TRBV29-1 to TRBJ1-1; D remains unclear. V lost 7 bases and J lost 4, with 13 bases in between. CDR3 length: 12 amino acids. CDR1 and CDR2 from the germline V gene are SQVTM and ANQGSEA. The CDR3 region is CSASPSTTEAFF. As DNA, the CDR3 is TGCAGCGCGTCCCCATCAACCACTGAAGCTTTCTTT.

The J gene is TRBJ2-2, the V gene TRBV6-5; D not certain. The V end was cut by 0 bases, the J end by 6 bases, with 5 bases between. The CDR3 is 13 amino acids. The germline CDR1 and CDR2 sequences are MNHEY and SVGAGI. This CDR3 is CASSYSGSGELFF. CDR3 coding DNA: TGTGCCAGCAGTTACTCGGGGTCCGGGGAGCTGTTTTTT.

The chain joins TRBV12-3 or TRBV12-4 to TRBJ1-5; 7 bases are shared with TRBD1. After removal of 5 bases from V and 0 bases from J, the junction contained 1 base not matched to a gene. This CDR3 comprises 14 residues. DNA of the CDR3: TGTGCCAGCAGTCAGGGGGATAGCAATCAGCCCCAGCATTTT. Translating gives CASSQGDSNQPQHF.

This clonotype was picked up one time. The chain recombines TRBV30 with TRBJ2-7; D perhaps matches TRBD2 (6 bases). V was shortened by 4 bases and J by 3 bases, with 16 bases between the two germline ends. Per germline, CDR1 GTSNPN and CDR2 SVGIG (reference sequence). The CDR3 runs to 14 residues. Here the CDR3 reads CAWTGGSGFYEQYF. CDR3 DNA sequence: TGTGCCTGGACTGGGGGGTCAGGGTTCTACGAGCAGTACTTC. The full variable domain, rest sourced from reference TRBV30 and TRBJ2-7, is SQTIHQWPATLVQPVGSPLSLECTVEGTSNPNLYWYRQAAGRGLQLLFYSVGIGQISSEVPQNLSASRPQDRQFILSSKKLLLSDSGFYLCAWTGGSGFYEQYFGPGTRLTVT.

The chain employs TRBV29-1 and TRBJ1-2; 10 bases are a match to TRBD1. Germline CDR1 reads SQVTM; CDR2 reads ANQGSEA. The CDR3 totals 14 residues. V shed 6 bases and J 5 bases; nucleotides not matched to a gene: 9. CDR3 residues: CSVDGQGVPYGYTF. The DNA for the CDR3 is TGCAGCGTGGACGGACAGGGGGTTCCTTATGGCTACACCTTC.

The CDR3 bases are TGCGCCAGCAGCCAATCTAGGGAAGGCTACACCTTC. This encodes CASSQSREGYTF. The chain is built from TRBV4-1 and TRBJ1-2, with D uncertain. Trimming took off 2 bases at V and 8 bases at J, with 9 bases between the two ends. Germline loops: CDR1 MGHRA, CDR2 YSYEKL. CDR3 length equals 12 residues.

V is TRBV7-9 and J is TRBJ1-6, with a tentative D call TRBD1 (5 bases). This CDR3 has 15 amino acids. Germline assignment: CDR1 SEHNR and CDR2 FQNEAQ (reference sequence). Trimming left V 4 bases short and J 10 bases short, with 17 bases between. The CDR3 DNA is TGTGCCAGCAGCTCACCCACAGGAGGCGAGTCACCCCTCCACTTT. Protein sequence: CASSSPTGGESPLHF.

The chain links TRBV29-1 to TRBJ1-1; D uncertain. Per the germline V gene, CDR1 is SQVTM and CDR2 is ANQGSEA. V lost 0 bases to trimming and J lost 2 bases, with 7 bases between them. The CDR3 totals 13 residues. CDR3 DNA: TGCAGCGTTGAAGACGCCCTCAACACTGAAGCTTTCTTT. Its translation is CSVEDALNTEAFF.

The rearrangement links TRBV12-3 or TRBV12-4 to TRBJ2-3, with 8 bases lining up with TRBD2. CDR3 length equals 14 residues. V dropped 5 bases and J dropped 10; count of bases not matched to a gene: 11. CDR3 in amino acids: CASSANGGRGAQYF. In DNA form, the CDR3 reads TGTGCCAGCAGTGCCAACGGGGGGCGGGGGGCGCAGTATTTT.

The chain recombines TRBV11-2 with TRBJ2-3; 12 bases agree with TRBD1. V dropped 6 bases and J dropped 0; count of bases not matched to a gene: 1. There are 15 residues in the CDR3. CDR1 is SGHAT and CDR2 is FQNNGV in the germline V gene. The CDR3 is CASRGQGASTDTQYF. CDR3 coding DNA: TGTGCCAGCAGGGGACAGGGGGCTAGCACAGATACGCAGTATTTT.